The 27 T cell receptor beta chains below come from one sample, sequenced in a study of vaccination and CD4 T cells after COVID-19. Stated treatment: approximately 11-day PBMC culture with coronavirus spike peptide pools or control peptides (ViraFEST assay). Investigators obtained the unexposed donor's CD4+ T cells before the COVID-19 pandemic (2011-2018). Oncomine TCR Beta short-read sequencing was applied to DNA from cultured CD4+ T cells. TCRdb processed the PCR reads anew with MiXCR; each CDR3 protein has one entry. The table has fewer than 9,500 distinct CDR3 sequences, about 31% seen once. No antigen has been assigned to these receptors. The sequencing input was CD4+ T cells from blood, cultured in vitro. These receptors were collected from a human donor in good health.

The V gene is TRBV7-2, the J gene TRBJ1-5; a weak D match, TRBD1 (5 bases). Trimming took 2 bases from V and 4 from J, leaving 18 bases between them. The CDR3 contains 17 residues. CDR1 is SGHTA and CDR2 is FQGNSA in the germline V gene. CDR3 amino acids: CASSLIGGGTQNQPQHF. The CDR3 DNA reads TGTGCCAGCAGCTTAATTGGCGGCGGGACGCAAAATCAGCCCCAGCATTTT.

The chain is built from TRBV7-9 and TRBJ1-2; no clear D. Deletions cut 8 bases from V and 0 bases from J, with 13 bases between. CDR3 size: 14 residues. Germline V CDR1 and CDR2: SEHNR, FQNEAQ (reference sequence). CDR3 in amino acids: CASSLGSSNYGYTF. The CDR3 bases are TGTGCCAGCTCCTTAGGTTCTTCTAACTATGGCTACACCTTC. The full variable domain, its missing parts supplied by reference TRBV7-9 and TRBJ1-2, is DTGVSQNPRHKITKRGQNVTFRCDPISEHNRLYWYRQTLGQGPEFLTYFQNEAQLEKSRLLSDRFSAERPKGSFSTLEIQRTEQGDSAMYLCASSLGSSNYGYTFGSGTRLTVV.

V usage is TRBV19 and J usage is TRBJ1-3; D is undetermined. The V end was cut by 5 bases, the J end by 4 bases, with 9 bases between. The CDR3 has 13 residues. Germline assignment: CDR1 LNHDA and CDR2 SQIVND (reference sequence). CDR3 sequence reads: CASSYAEGNTIYF. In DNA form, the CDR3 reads TGTGCCAGTAGTTACGCCGAGGGAAACACCATATATTTT.

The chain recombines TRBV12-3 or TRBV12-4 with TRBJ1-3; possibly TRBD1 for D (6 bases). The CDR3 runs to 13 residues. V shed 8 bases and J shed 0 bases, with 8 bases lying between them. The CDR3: CASEGGSGNTIYF. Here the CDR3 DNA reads TGTGCCAGCGAGGGGGGCTCTGGAAACACCATATATTTT.

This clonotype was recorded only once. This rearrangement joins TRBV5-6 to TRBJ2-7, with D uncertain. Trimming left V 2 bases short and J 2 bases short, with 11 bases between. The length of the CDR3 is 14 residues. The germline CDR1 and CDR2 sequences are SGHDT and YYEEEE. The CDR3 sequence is CASSFGRQTYEQYF. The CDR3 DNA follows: TGTGCCAGCAGCTTCGGACGGCAGACCTACGAGCAGTACTTC.

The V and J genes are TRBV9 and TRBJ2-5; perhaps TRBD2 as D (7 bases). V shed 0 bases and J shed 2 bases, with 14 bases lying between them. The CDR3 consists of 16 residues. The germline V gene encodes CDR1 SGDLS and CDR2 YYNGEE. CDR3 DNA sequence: TGTGCCAGCAGCGTAGAGGGGGGGACACTTCAAGAGACCCAGTACTTC. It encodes CASSVEGGTLQETQYF.

The DNA of the CDR3 is TGCGCCAGCAGCTTGGTAGCTAGCTTAGGTCAAGAGACCCAGTACTTC. Translation gives CASSLVASLGQETQYF. This chain uses TRBV5-1 with TRBJ2-5, with D possibly being TRBD2 (5 bases). CDR3 length: 16 amino acids. CDR1 is SGHRS and CDR2 is YFSETQ in the germline V gene. V was shortened by 0 bases and J by 2 bases, with 14 bases between the two germline ends.

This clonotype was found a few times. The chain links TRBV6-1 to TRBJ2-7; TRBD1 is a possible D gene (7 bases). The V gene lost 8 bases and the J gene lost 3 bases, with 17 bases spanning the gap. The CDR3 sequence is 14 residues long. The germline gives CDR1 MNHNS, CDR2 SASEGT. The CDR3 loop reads CASLRAGGNYEQYF. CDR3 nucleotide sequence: TGTGCCAGCCTGAGGGCAGGGGGGAACTACGAGCAGTACTTC.

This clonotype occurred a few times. The CDR3 loop is CASSPRRGGQPQHF. The DNA for the CDR3 is TGTGCCAGCAGCCCCCGACGAGGCGGTCAGCCCCAGCATTTT. The chain employs TRBV21-1 and TRBJ1-5. TRBV21-1 is labeled a pseudogene. This CDR3 contains 14 residues.

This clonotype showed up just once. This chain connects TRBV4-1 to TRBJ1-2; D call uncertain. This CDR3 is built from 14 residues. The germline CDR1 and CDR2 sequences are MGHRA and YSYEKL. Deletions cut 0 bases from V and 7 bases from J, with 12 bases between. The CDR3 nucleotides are TGCGCCAGCAGCCAAGATCCGGGAGTAGGTGGCTACACCTTC. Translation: CASSQDPGVGGYTF.

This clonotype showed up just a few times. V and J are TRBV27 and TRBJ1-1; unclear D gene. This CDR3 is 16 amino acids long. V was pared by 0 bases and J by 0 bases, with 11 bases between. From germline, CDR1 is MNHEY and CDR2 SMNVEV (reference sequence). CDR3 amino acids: CASSLSRASLNTEAFF. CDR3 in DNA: TGTGCCAGCAGTTTATCGAGGGCCAGTTTGAACACTGAAGCTTTCTTT.

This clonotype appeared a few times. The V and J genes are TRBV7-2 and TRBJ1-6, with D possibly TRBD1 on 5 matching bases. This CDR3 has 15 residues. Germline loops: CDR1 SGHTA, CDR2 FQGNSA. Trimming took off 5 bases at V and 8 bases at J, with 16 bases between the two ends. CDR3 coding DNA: TGTGCCAGCAGCCCCTGGGATGGGGCCTATTCACCCCTCCACTTT. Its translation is CASSPWDGAYSPLHF.

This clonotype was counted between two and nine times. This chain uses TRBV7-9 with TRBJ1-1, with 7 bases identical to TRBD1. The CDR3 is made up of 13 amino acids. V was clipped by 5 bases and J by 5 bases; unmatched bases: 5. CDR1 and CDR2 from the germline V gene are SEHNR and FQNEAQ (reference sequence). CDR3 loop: CASSPGTATEAFF. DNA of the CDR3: TGTGCCAGCAGCCCCGGGACAGCGACTGAAGCTTTCTTT.

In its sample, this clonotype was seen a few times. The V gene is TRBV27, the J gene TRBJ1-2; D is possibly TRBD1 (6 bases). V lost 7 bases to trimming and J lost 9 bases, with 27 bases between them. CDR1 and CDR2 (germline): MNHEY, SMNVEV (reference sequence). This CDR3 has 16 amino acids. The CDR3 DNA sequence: TGTGCCAGCACGGCGGGGACCGAGGGGGTGGTAAGAAGCTACACCTTC. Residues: CASTAGTEGVVRSYTF.

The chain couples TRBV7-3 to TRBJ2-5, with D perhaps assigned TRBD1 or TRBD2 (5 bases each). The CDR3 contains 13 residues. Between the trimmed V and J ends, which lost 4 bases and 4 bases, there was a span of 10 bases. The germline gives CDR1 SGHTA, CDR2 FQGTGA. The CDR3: CASSSMRGETQYF. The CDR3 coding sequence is TGTGCCAGCAGCTCTATGAGGGGAGAGACCCAGTACTTC. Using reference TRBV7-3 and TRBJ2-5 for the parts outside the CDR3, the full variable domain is GAGVSQTPSNKVTEKGKYVELRCDPISGHTALYWYRQSLGQGPEFLIYFQGTGAADDSGLPNDRFFAVRPEGSVSTLKIQRTERGDSAVYLCASSSMRGETQYFGPGTRLLVL.

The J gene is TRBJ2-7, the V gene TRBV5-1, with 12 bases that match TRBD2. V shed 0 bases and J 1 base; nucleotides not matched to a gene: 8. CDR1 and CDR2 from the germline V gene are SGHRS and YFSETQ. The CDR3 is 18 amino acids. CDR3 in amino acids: CASSLAGTSGRLSYEQYF. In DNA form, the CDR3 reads TGCGCCAGCAGCTTGGCCGGGACTAGCGGGCGCCTGTCCTACGAGCAGTACTTC.

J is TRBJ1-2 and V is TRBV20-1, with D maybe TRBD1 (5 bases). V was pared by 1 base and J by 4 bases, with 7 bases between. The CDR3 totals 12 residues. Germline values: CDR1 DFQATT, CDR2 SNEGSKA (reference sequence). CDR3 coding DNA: TGCAGTGCTAGAGGACAGAGCTATGGCTACACCTTC. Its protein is CSARGQSYGYTF.

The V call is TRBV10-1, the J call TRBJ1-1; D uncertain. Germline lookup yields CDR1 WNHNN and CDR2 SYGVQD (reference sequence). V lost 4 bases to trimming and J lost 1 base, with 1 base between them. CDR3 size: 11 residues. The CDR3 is CASSGNTEAFF. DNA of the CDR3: TGCGCCAGCAGTGGGAACACTGAAGCTTTCTTT.

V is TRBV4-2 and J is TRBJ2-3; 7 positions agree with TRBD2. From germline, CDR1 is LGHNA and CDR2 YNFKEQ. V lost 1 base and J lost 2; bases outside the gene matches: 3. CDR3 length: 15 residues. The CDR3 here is CASSQGRGITDTQYF. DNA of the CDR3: TGTGCCAGCAGCCAAGGGCGGGGGATCACAGATACGCAGTATTTT.

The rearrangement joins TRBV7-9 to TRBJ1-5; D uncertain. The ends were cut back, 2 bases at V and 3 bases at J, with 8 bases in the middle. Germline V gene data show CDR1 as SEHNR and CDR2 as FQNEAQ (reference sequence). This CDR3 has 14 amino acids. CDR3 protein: CASSLTTANQPQHF. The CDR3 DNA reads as TGTGCCAGCAGCTTAACGACCGCCAATCAGCCCCAGCATTTT.

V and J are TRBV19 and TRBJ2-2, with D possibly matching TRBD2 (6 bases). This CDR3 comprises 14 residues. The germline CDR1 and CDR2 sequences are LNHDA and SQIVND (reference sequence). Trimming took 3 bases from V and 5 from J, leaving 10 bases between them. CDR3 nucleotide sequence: TGTGCCAGTAGTATGGGACTGAAGACCGGGGAGCTGTTTTTT. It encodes CASSMGLKTGELFF.

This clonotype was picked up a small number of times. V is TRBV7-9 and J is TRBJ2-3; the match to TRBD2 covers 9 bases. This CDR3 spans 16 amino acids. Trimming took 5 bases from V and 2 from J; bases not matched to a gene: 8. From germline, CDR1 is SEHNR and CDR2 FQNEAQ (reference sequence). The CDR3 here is CASSGGSGGVTDTQYF. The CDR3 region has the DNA TGTGCCAGCAGCGGGGGTAGCGGGGGAGTCACAGATACGCAGTATTTT.

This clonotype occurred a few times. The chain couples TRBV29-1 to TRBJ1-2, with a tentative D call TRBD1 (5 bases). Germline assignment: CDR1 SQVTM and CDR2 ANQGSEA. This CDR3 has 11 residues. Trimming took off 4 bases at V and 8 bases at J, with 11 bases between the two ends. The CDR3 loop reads CSVVGARGYTF. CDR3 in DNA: TGCAGCGTTGTAGGGGCGAGAGGCTACACCTTC.

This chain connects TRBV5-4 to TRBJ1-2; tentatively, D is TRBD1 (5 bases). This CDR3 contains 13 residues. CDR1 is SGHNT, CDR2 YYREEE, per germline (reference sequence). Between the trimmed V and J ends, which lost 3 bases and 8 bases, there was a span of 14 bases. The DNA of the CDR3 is TGTGCCAGCAGCTCCGACGGGACGCAAGGCTACACCTTC. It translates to CASSSDGTQGYTF.

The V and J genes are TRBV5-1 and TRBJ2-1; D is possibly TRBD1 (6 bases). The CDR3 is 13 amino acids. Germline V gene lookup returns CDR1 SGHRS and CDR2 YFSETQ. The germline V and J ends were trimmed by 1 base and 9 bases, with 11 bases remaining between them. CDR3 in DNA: TGCGCCAGCAGCTTGACAGGGCAAGGTGAGCAGTTCTTC. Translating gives CASSLTGQGEQFF.

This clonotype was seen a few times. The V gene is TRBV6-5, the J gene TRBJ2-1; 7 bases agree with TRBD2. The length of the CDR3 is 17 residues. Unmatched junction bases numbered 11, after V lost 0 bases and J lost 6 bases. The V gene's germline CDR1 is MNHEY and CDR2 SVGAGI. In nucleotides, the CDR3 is TGTGCCAGCAGTTACTCGATCTTATTTGGGGGGGGCAATGAGCAGTTCTTC. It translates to CASSYSILFGGGNEQFF.

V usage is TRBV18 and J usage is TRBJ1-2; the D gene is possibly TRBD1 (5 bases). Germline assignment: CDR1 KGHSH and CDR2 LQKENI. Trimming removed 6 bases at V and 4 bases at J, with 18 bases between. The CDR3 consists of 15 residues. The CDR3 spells CASSEVRAGGYGYTF. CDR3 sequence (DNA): TGTGCCAGCTCGGAGGTCAGGGCAGGTGGCTATGGCTACACCTTC. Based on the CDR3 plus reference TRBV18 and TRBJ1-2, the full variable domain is NAGVMQNPRHLVRRRGQEARLRCSPMKGHSHVYWYRQLPEEGLKFMVYLQKENIIDESGMPKERFSAEFPKEGPSILRIQQVVRGDSAAYFCASSEVRAGGYGYTFGSGTRLTVV.